Below are 14 T cell receptor beta chains sequenced from a single sample in a study of OX40 agonist ivuxolimab in advanced cancers. TCRdb's table, derived via immunoSEQ multiplex PCR, lists solely in-frame clones and lacks some. This table has roughly 100,000 clones, roughly 87% appearing once. The sample in question was CD4+ or CD8+ T cells sorted from blood, obtained in a trial of the OX40 agonist ivuxolimab. Receptors originate from an adult with an advanced solid tumor such as melanoma, head and neck, liver or kidney cancer.

This chain joins TRBV9 and TRBJ2-5; D is unclear. Germline V gives CDR1 SGDLS, CDR2 YYNGEE. V lost 4 bases, J lost 4 bases, and 17 bases lay in between. The CDR3 spans 15 residues. The CDR3 protein is CASSPRATTLETQYF. Here the CDR3 DNA reads TGTGCCAGCAGCCCTCGAGCGACGACCCTAGAGACCCAGTACTTC.

The genes are TRBV5-6 and TRBJ2-3; TRBD1 might be the D (5 bases). With 1 base removed from V and 0 bases from J, the gap between germline ends came to 15 bases. Germline V CDR1 and CDR2: SGHDT, YYEEEE. This CDR3 is built from 17 residues. CDR3 sequence: CASSLSLGPGSTDTQYF. For the CDR3, the DNA is TGTGCCAGCAGCTTGAGTTTAGGGCCAGGGAGCACAGATACGCAGTATTTT.

The chain joins TRBV4-1 to TRBJ2-1; D not resolved. In germline, CDR1 is MGHRA, CDR2 YSYEKL. The CDR3 extends over 13 amino acids. Trimming shortened V by 6 bases and J by 8 bases, and 14 bases separated the two germline ends. The CDR3 spells CASRATGRDEQFF. The CDR3 region has the DNA TGCGCCAGCAGAGCGACCGGGCGCGATGAGCAGTTCTTC.

J is TRBJ2-4 and V is TRBV18; TRBD1 matches at 12 bases. CDR1 is KGHSH and CDR2 is LQKENI in the germline V gene. The CDR3 has 19 residues. V shed 3 bases and J 0 bases; nucleotides not matched to a gene: 9. This CDR3 reads CASSPPGTGGGGAKNIQYF. CDR3 coding DNA: TGTGCCAGCTCACCTCCCGGGACAGGGGGCGGAGGAGCCAAAAACATTCAGTACTTC.

The chain carries TRBV7-2 and TRBJ2-3; D gene ambiguous. Germline CDR1 is SGHTA and CDR2 is FQGNSA. The ends were cut back, 1 base at V and 0 bases at J, with 11 bases in the middle. This CDR3 is built from 16 residues. The CDR3 spells CASSLGGSDSTDTQYF. CDR3 nucleotide sequence: TGTGCCAGCAGCTTAGGGGGAAGCGACAGCACAGATACGCAGTATTTT.

The chain carries TRBV14 and TRBJ2-7; D not resolved. The germline V and J ends were trimmed by 5 bases and 3 bases, with 5 bases remaining between them. Looked up from germline, CDR1 is SGHDN and CDR2 is FVKESK. This CDR3 region has 11 residues. CDR3 sequence: CASSVSYEQYF. The CDR3 DNA is TGTGCCAGCAGCGTCAGCTACGAGCAGTACTTC.

The CDR3, as DNA: TGTGCCAGCAGTAGAAGCGGGAGTGTTACTTCTTACACAGATACGCAGTATTTT. Translating it yields CASSRSGSVTSYTDTQYF. The V gene is TRBV27, the J gene TRBJ2-3, with 8 positions matching TRBD2. Trimming removed 5 bases from V and 2 bases from J; junction bases left unmatched: 15. The length of the CDR3 is 18 residues. CDR1 MNHEY and CDR2 SMNVEV come from the germline V gene (reference sequence).

V and J are TRBV6-6 and TRBJ2-5; TRBD1 agrees at 9 bases. V was clipped by 5 bases and J by 2 bases; unmatched bases: 6. Germline V gives CDR1 MNHNY, CDR2 SVGAGI (reference sequence). This CDR3 contains 15 residues. The CDR3 DNA reads TGTGCCAGCAGTAAAGGAGGGACAGGGCAAGAGACCCAGTACTTC. Translated, it gives CASSKGGTGQETQYF.

The gene calls are TRBV7-3 and TRBJ1-3; unclear D gene. Germline loops: CDR1 SGHTA, CDR2 FQGTGA. V lost 1 base and J lost 3, with 10 bases in between. The CDR3 extends over 15 amino acids. CDR3 coding DNA: TGTGCCAGCAGCTTAAGTTCGACTAATGGAAACACCATATATTTT. Protein sequence: CASSLSSTNGNTIYF.

V usage is TRBV5-4 and J usage is TRBJ2-3; a possible D gene is TRBD2 (5 bases). The CDR3 extends over 17 amino acids. Trimming took off 4 bases at V and 2 bases at J, with 20 bases between the two ends. Germline V gives CDR1 SGHNT, CDR2 YYREEE (reference sequence). CDR3 amino acids: CASSTPVGERDTDTQYF. CDR3 in DNA: TGTGCCAGCAGCACACCCGTTGGGGAGAGGGACACAGATACGCAGTATTTT.

This clone has just a few counts. V is TRBV4-2 and J is TRBJ2-2; no firm D call. V lost 1 base to trimming and J lost 6 bases, with 6 bases between them. From germline, CDR1 is LGHNA and CDR2 YNFKEQ. The CDR3 is made up of 13 amino acids. The CDR3 DNA follows: TGTGCCAGCAGCCAAGTAGGGCCCGGGGAGCTGTTTTTT. Its translation is CASSQVGPGELFF.

This clone occurred once. This rearrangement joins TRBV2 to TRBJ2-5, with 10 bases identical to TRBD1. Germline CDR1 reads SNHLY; CDR2 reads FYNNEI. The CDR3 has 17 amino acids. Unmatched junction bases numbered 14, after V lost 6 bases and J lost 4 bases. CDR3 sequence reads: CASREATGTGAGETQYF. The CDR3 bases are TGTGCCAGCAGGGAGGCAACCGGGACAGGGGCAGGAGAGACCCAGTACTTC.

V is TRBV13 and J is TRBJ1-2; D may be TRBD1 (6 bases). Trimming removed 5 bases at V and 5 bases at J, with 21 bases between. Germline CDR1 is PRHDT and CDR2 is FYEKMQ (reference sequence). The CDR3 is made up of 16 amino acids. Here the CDR3 reads CASSTRDTLAGYGYTF. CDR3 DNA sequence: TGTGCCAGCAGCACCCGGGACACCCTAGCAGGTTATGGCTACACCTTC.

V gene TRBV10-3 combines with J gene TRBJ1-5, with 11 bases aligning to TRBD1. There are 14 residues in the CDR3. J was trimmed by 6 bases and V by 9 bases; bases with no gene match: 7. Germline values: CDR1 ENHRY, CDR2 SYGVKD. The DNA of the CDR3 is TGTGCCATTTCGGACAGGGGGCTTACTCAGCCCCAGCATTTT. Translation gives CAISDRGLTQPQHF.